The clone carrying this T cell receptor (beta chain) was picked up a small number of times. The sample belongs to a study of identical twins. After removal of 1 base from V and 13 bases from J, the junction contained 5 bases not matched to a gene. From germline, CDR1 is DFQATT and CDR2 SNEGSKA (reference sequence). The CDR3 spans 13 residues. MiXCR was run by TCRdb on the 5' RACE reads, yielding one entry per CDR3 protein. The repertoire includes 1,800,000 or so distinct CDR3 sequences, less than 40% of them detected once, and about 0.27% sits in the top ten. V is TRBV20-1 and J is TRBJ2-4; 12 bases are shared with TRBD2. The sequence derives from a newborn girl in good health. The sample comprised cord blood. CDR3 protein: CSARAASGGAQYF. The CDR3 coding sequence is TGCAGTGCTAGAGCGGCTAGCGGGGGGGCACAGTACTTC.